Listed here are 30 T cell receptor beta chains from one sample, sequenced in a study of T cell changes during pregnancy in multiple sclerosis. Sequencing was performed with immunoSEQ multiplex PCR; in TCRdb, only in-frame clones are kept and a portion is missing. Of tens of thousands of clones listed, roughly 90% are singletons. The sequences come from peripheral blood, collected in the second trimester of pregnancy. These receptors were obtained from a female donor with multiple sclerosis, enrolled in a pregnancy study.

This chain joins TRBV16 and TRBJ1-2; TRBD1 agrees at 9 bases. The CDR3 is 16 amino acids. The germline CDR1 and CDR2 sequences are KGHSY and FQNENV. V lost 1 base to trimming and J lost 8 bases; unmatched junction nucleotides: 11. This chain's CDR3 is CASSQYPGQGSDGYTF. The CDR3 DNA follows: TGTGCCAGCAGCCAATACCCGGGACAGGGAAGCGACGGCTACACCTTC.

The chain is built from TRBV19 and TRBJ2-7; 13 bases align to TRBD2. CDR3 length: 16 residues. Germline V lookup: CDR1 LNHDA, CDR2 SQIVND (reference sequence). V lost 4 bases to trimming and J lost 6 bases; unmatched junction nucleotides: 9. The CDR3 nucleotides read TGTGCCAGTAGTACGTCGACTAGCGGGAGGATATCCGAGCAGTACTTC. Protein product: CASSTSTSGRISEQYF.

The chain employs TRBV29-1 and TRBJ1-2; D remains ambiguous. CDR1 is SQVTM, CDR2 ANQGSEA, per germline. Trimming took off 4 bases at V and 1 base at J, with 25 bases between the two ends. The CDR3 has 18 amino acids. CDR3 DNA: TGCAGCGTTGGTTCAGTACTAGATCCCATAAGACTTAACTATGGCTACACCTTC. Its protein is CSVGSVLDPIRLNYGYTF.

The V gene is TRBV7-6, the J gene TRBJ2-5, with D tentatively TRBD2 (7 bases). This CDR3 has 15 amino acids. V lost 8 bases to trimming and J lost 5 bases, with 21 bases between them. The germline V gene encodes CDR1 SGHVS and CDR2 FNYEAQ. CDR3 loop: CASSGGQGNFETQYF. The CDR3 DNA follows: TGTGCCAGCTCCGGGGGGCAGGGGAATTTCGAGACCCAGTACTTC.

This clone was recorded once. The chain joins TRBV2 to TRBJ2-7; no clear D gene. Trimming removed 6 bases from V and 2 bases from J, with 8 bases in between. CDR3 length equals 12 residues. CDR1 is SNHLY and CDR2 is FYNNEI in the germline V gene. This CDR3 reads CASRAEAYEQYF. CDR3 bases: TGTGCCAGCAGGGCTGAGGCCTACGAGCAGTACTTC.

The CDR3 DNA follows: TGTGCCAGCAGCTGGGGGGAAGGTCGGGATCAGCCCCAGCATTTT. It codes for CASSWGEGRDQPQHF. This chain joins TRBV7-9 and TRBJ1-5; perhaps TRBD1 as D (5 bases). V was clipped by 4 bases and J by 5 bases, with 15 bases between them. Germline-derived CDR1 and CDR2 are SEHNR and FQNEAQ (reference sequence). This CDR3 is 15 amino acids long.

J is TRBJ2-1 and V is TRBV7-2, with 10 bases that match TRBD2. Germline CDR1 reads SGHTA; CDR2 reads FQGNSA. The V gene end was trimmed by 3 bases and the J gene end by 3 bases; junction bases not matched to a gene: 5. The CDR3 has 16 residues. The DNA of the CDR3 is TGTGCCAGCAGCTTTGTTAGCGGGGGGAACTACAATGAGCAGTTCTTC. Amino acid sequence: CASSFVSGGNYNEQFF.

The chain links TRBV7-2 to TRBJ1-5, with D possibly matching TRBD1 (6 bases). CDR1 is SGHTA, CDR2 FQGNSA, per germline. The ends were cut back, 4 bases at V and 7 bases at J, with 8 bases in the middle. The CDR3 is made up of 12 amino acids. In nucleotides, the CDR3 is TGTGCCAGCAGCTGGGGGGGCCAGCCCCAGCATTTT. Translating gives CASSWGGQPQHF.

V and J are TRBV12-5 and TRBJ2-7, with TRBD2 matching over 7 bases. Germline CDR1 is LGHNT and CDR2 is FRNRAP. V lost 4 bases to trimming and J lost 7 bases; unmatched junction nucleotides: 13. CDR3 size: 15 residues. The DNA of the CDR3 is TGTGCTAGTGGTTCCCCCGGGCGGGAGCTAGATGAGCAGTACTTC. This translates into CASGSPGRELDEQYF. The full variable domain, its missing parts supplied by reference TRBV12-5 and TRBJ2-7, is DARVTQTPRHKVTEMGQEVTMRCQPILGHNTVFWYRQTMMQGLELLAYFRNRAPLDDSGMPKDRFSAEMPDATLATLKIQPSEPRDSAVYFCASGSPGRELDEQYFGPGTRLTVT.

This chain connects TRBV19 to TRBJ2-1; 8 bases map to TRBD2. The CDR3 sequence is 14 residues long. V trimming: 3 bases; J trimming: 9 bases; junction bases outside the gene matches: 7. Germline V CDR1 and CDR2: LNHDA, SQIVND (reference sequence). CDR3 loop: CASSMGLVIGEQFF. CDR3 nucleotides: TGTGCCAGTAGTATGGGACTAGTCATTGGTGAGCAGTTCTTC.

The CDR3: CASSRIAGGSTDTQYF. The CDR3 DNA is TGTGCCAGCTCACGCATAGCGGGAGGGAGCACAGATACGCAGTATTTT. The rearrangement links TRBV18 to TRBJ2-3, with TRBD2 matching over 11 bases. Per germline, CDR1 KGHSH and CDR2 LQKENI. V shed 4 bases, J shed 0 bases, and the junction held 3 bases outside the gene matches. The CDR3 is 16 amino acids.

The J gene is TRBJ1-5, the V gene TRBV19; D unclear. The CDR3 loop spans 13 amino acids. Per germline, CDR1 LNHDA and CDR2 SQIVND (reference sequence). The V and J ends lost 5 bases and 5 bases respectively, with 10 bases between them. The CDR3 nucleotides read TGTGCCAGTAGTCCCCTTTTCGATCAGCCCCAGCATTTT. Amino acid sequence: CASSPLFDQPQHF. Based on the CDR3 plus reference TRBV19 and TRBJ1-5, the full variable domain is DGGITQSPKYLFRKEGQNVTLSCEQNLNHDAMYWYRQDPGQGLRLIYYSQIVNDFQKGDIAEGYSVSREKKESFPLTVTSAQKNPTAFYLCASSPLFDQPQHFGDGTRLSIL.

The chain uses TRBV27 and TRBJ2-1; 11 nucleotides align to TRBD1. Germline trimming cut 5 bases from V and 1 base from J; bases unmatched to any gene: 1. The CDR3 is made up of 15 amino acids. Germline V lookup: CDR1 MNHEY, CDR2 SMNVEV (reference sequence). The CDR3 spells CASSRDRGSYNEQFF. The DNA of the CDR3 is TGTGCCAGCAGTAGGGACAGGGGGTCCTACAATGAGCAGTTCTTC.

The chain combines TRBV7-3 with TRBJ2-3; maybe TRBD2 (7 bases). The germline V gene encodes CDR1 SGHTA and CDR2 FQGTGA. V was shortened by 11 bases and J by 6 bases, with 15 bases between the two germline ends. The CDR3 contains 12 residues. The CDR3 spells CASAGAGDTQYF. Here the CDR3 DNA reads TGTGCCTCCGCGGGGGCCGGGGATACGCAGTATTTT.

J is TRBJ2-7 and V is TRBV7-8, with D possibly being TRBD1 (5 bases). CDR1 is SGHVS and CDR2 is FQNEAQ in the germline V gene. CDR3 size: 14 residues. Trimming left V 8 bases short and J 1 base short, with 15 bases between. This chain's CDR3 is CASGEKTESYEQYF. The CDR3, as DNA: TGTGCCAGCGGAGAAAAGACAGAGTCCTACGAGCAGTACTTC. Based on the CDR3 plus reference TRBV7-8 and TRBJ2-7, the full variable domain is GAGVSQSPRYKVAKRGQDVALRCDPISGHVSLFWYQQALGQGPEFLTYFQNEAQLDKSGLPSDRFFAERPEGSVSTLKIQRTQQEDSAVYLCASGEKTESYEQYFGPGTRLTVT.

This chain connects TRBV7-9 to TRBJ2-3; 8 nucleotides agree with TRBD2. In germline, CDR1 is SEHNR, CDR2 FQNEAQ (reference sequence). The CDR3 is 14 amino acids. Trimming took 4 bases from V and 2 from J; bases not matched to a gene: 2. The CDR3 protein is CASSWRGATDTQYF. CDR3 bases: TGTGCCAGCAGCTGGCGGGGGGCCACAGATACGCAGTATTTT. The whole variable domain, remainder taken from reference TRBV7-9 and TRBJ2-3, is DTGVSQNPRHKITKRGQNVTFRCDPISEHNRLYWYRQTLGQGPEFLTYFQNEAQLEKSRLLSDRFSAERPKGSFSTLEIQRTEQGDSAMYLCASSWRGATDTQYFGPGTRLTVL.

The table lists this clone with a count of one. The V gene is TRBV30, the J gene TRBJ2-1; possibly TRBD1 for D (6 bases). The V end was cut by 6 bases, the J end by 0 bases, with 18 bases between. Germline V gives CDR1 GTSNPN, CDR2 SVGIG (reference sequence). The CDR3 runs 16 residues. The CDR3 nucleotides read TGTGCCTGTCCATTTCCTCCGGGACACTCCTACAATGAGCAGTTCTTC. As protein: CACPFPPGHSYNEQFF.

Only a few counts were recorded for this clone. The rearrangement links TRBV10-3 to TRBJ2-7; a weak D match, TRBD1 (6 bases). The V gene's germline CDR1 is ENHRY and CDR2 SYGVKD. This CDR3 comprises 13 residues. V shed 2 bases and J shed 1 base, with 6 bases lying between them. The CDR3 reads CAISEGTSYEQYF. The CDR3 DNA follows: TGTGCCATCAGTGAGGGGACATCCTACGAGCAGTACTTC.

The chain recombines TRBV11-3 with TRBJ2-1; TRBD2 aligns across 11 bases. The CDR3 is 18 residues long. The germline V gene encodes CDR1 SGHNT and CDR2 YENEEA. Germline trimming cut 0 bases from V and 7 bases from J; bases unmatched to any gene: 11. CDR3 region: CASSLDQGGSGRVNEQFF. As DNA, the CDR3 is TGTGCCAGCAGCTTAGATCAGGGGGGTAGCGGGAGGGTAAATGAGCAGTTCTTC.

The chain combines TRBV5-1 with TRBJ2-7, with 9 positions matching TRBD1. There are 14 residues in the CDR3. The V gene end was trimmed by 4 bases and the J gene end by 3 bases; junction bases not matched to a gene: 5. Per germline, CDR1 SGHRS and CDR2 YFSETQ. DNA of the CDR3: TGCGCCAGCAGCACGACGGGACAGGGCTACGAGCAGTACTTC. Translation gives CASSTTGQGYEQYF.

The chain links TRBV10-3 to TRBJ2-3; maybe TRBD2 (5 bases). Per germline, CDR1 ENHRY and CDR2 SYGVKD. The CDR3 runs to 14 residues. Between the trimmed V and J ends, which lost 4 bases and 4 bases, there was a span of 12 bases. The CDR3 sequence is CAISGEGGADTQYF. The CDR3 coding sequence is TGTGCCATCAGTGGCGAGGGCGGAGCAGATACGCAGTATTTT.

The rearrangement uses TRBV7-4 and TRBJ2-1; weak D call: TRBD2 (5 bases). The CDR3 contains 12 residues. CDR1 and CDR2 (germline): SGHVT, SQSDAQ. V was shortened by 2 bases and J by 7 bases, with 6 bases between the two germline ends. CDR3 residues: CASSLRGNEQFF. CDR3 in DNA: TGTGCCAGCAGCTTAAGAGGGAATGAGCAGTTCTTC.

This clone was recorded only once. The chain uses TRBV6-5 and TRBJ1-2, with TRBD1 matching over 7 bases. Trimming removed 1 base from V and 4 bases from J; junction bases left unmatched: 3. Germline V lookup: CDR1 MNHEY, CDR2 SVGAGI. The CDR3 spans 14 residues. The CDR3 coding sequence is TGTGCCAGCAGTTACTTATCAGGGGGCTATGGCTACACCTTC. It translates to CASSYLSGGYGYTF.

The chain couples TRBV4-3 to TRBJ2-1; 12 bases match TRBD1. With 3 bases clipped from V and 7 bases from J, the junction kept 4 bases outside the gene matches. The CDR3 contains 15 residues. Germline V lookup: CDR1 LGHNA, CDR2 YSLEER. CDR3 sequence (DNA): TGCGCCAGCAGCCAGGGACAGGGGGCTGTGAATGAGCAGTTCTTC. It encodes CASSQGQGAVNEQFF.

In its sample, this clone was seen once. Here the CDR3 reads CASSVIKEGRAQHF. In DNA form, the CDR3 reads TGTGCCAGCAGTGTAATAAAGGAGGGTAGGGCCCAGCATTTT. The chain has TRBV6-1 and TRBJ1-5; no firm D call. The CDR3 consists of 14 residues. Germline CDR1 reads MNHNS; CDR2 reads SASEGT. Trimming took 4 bases from V and 11 from J, leaving 18 bases between them.

V gene TRBV5-6 combines with J gene TRBJ2-7; 12 bases are a match to TRBD1. The CDR3 spans 15 residues. CDR1 SGHDT and CDR2 YYEEEE come from the germline V gene. Trimming took 3 bases from V and 2 from J; bases not matched to a gene: 3. The CDR3 region is CASSSGTGGAYEQYF. CDR3 DNA: TGTGCCAGCAGCTCCGGGACAGGGGGCGCCTACGAGCAGTACTTC.

The V call is TRBV7-3, the J call TRBJ1-1; D gene ambiguous. Trimming shortened V by 2 bases and J by 0 bases, and 7 bases separated the two germline ends. This CDR3 contains 14 residues. CDR1 and CDR2 from the germline V gene are SGHTA and FQGTGA. This CDR3 is CASSLGRVNTEAFF. CDR3 nucleotide sequence: TGTGCCAGCAGCTTAGGGCGGGTGAACACTGAAGCTTTCTTT.

This clone is a singleton in its sample. This chain joins TRBV10-2 and TRBJ1-1, with no clear D. Between the trimmed V and J ends, which lost 5 bases and 0 bases, there was a span of 10 bases. Germline CDR1 WSHSY, CDR2 SAAADI. This CDR3 spans 14 amino acids. CDR3 residues: CASSYPGMNTEAFF. The CDR3 nucleotides read TGCGCCAGCAGTTATCCAGGTATGAACACTGAAGCTTTCTTT.

Here the CDR3 reads CATSRSTGVNQPQHF. CDR3 in DNA: TGTGCCACCAGCAGGTCCACAGGGGTGAATCAGCCCCAGCATTTT. This sequence joins TRBV15 and TRBJ1-5; 7 bases fit TRBD1. After removal of 3 bases from V and 4 bases from J, the junction contained 6 bases not matched to a gene. The V gene's germline CDR1 is LNHNV and CDR2 YYDKDF (reference sequence). This CDR3 has 15 residues.

V and J are TRBV19 and TRBJ2-2; 11 bases map to TRBD2. The CDR3 totals 16 residues. Germline values: CDR1 LNHDA, CDR2 SQIVND (reference sequence). With 7 bases clipped from V and 1 base from J, the junction kept 5 bases outside the gene matches. DNA for the CDR3: TGTGCCAGTACGCTAGCGGGAGGTAGGAACACCGGGGAGCTGTTTTTT. As protein: CASTLAGGRNTGELFF.